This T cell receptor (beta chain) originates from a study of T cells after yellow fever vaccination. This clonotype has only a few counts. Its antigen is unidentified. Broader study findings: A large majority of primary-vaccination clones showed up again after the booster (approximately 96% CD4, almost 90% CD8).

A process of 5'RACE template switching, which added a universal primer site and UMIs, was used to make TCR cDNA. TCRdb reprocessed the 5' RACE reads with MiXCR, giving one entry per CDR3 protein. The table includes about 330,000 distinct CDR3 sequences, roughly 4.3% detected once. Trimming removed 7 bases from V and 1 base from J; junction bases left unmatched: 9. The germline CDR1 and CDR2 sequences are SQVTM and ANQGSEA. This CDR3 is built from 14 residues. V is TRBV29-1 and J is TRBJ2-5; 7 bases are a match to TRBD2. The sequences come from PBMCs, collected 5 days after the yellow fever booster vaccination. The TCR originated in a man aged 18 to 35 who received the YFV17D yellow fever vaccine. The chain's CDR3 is CSAKRGTVQETQYF. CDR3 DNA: TGCAGCGCTAAGCGGGGCACCGTCCAAGAGACCCAGTACTTC.